Shown below are 8 T cell receptor beta chains from a single sample sequenced in a study of cytomegalovirus exposure and HLA in healthy donors. PCR was performed using 60 Vbeta and 13 Jbeta primers. Sequenced by immunoSEQ multiplex PCR; TCRdb stores in-frame clones only, minus some. The sample includes 130,000 or so clones, 80% of them seen just once. The sequenced sample was PBMCs. These receptors were collected from a man between 25 and 39 years old in good health and CMV-seronegative.

This clone showed up just once. The chain has TRBV19 and TRBJ2-7; TRBD1 aligns across 8 bases. With V trimmed by 7 bases and J by 4 bases, 9 bases remained unmatched. Germline assignment: CDR1 LNHDA and CDR2 SQIVND (reference sequence). The CDR3 consists of 14 residues. The CDR3 bases are TGTGCCAGTACCAAAGGACAGGGAAGATACGAGCAGTACTTC. Translated, it gives CASTKGQGRYEQYF. Drawing the rest from reference TRBV19 and TRBJ2-7, the complete variable domain is DGGITQSPKYLFRKEGQNVTLSCEQNLNHDAMYWYRQDPGQGLRLIYYSQIVNDFQKGDIAEGYSVSREKKESFPLTVTSAQKNPTAFYLCASTKGQGRYEQYFGPGTRLTVT.

The J gene is TRBJ1-2, the V gene TRBV4-1, with 7 nucleotides matching TRBD1. CDR1 MGHRA and CDR2 YSYEKL come from the germline V gene. After removal of 4 bases from V and 0 bases from J, the junction contained 2 bases not matched to a gene. The CDR3 contains 14 residues. Here the CDR3 DNA reads TGCGCCAGCAGCCGTGGGACAGCTAACTATGGCTACACCTTC. Its protein is CASSRGTANYGYTF.

V gene TRBV19 combines with J gene TRBJ2-3; TRBD2 aligns across 8 bases. In germline, CDR1 is LNHDA, CDR2 SQIVND (reference sequence). The CDR3 has 16 amino acids. Trimming at V came to 1 base and at J to 3 bases, leaving 6 bases not matched to a gene. The DNA of the CDR3 is TGTGCCAGTAGTATAGCTGGTAGCGGGAAGACAGATACGCAGTATTTT. It yields the protein CASSIAGSGKTDTQYF.

This chain uses TRBV5-1 with TRBJ2-7; 10 nucleotides agree with TRBD1. With 1 base clipped from V and 6 bases from J, the junction kept 7 bases outside the gene matches. This CDR3 has 15 residues. The germline gives CDR1 SGHRS, CDR2 YFSETQ. The CDR3 loop is CASSLQGQGIREQYF. CDR3 in DNA: TGCGCCAGCAGCTTGCAGGGACAGGGGATTCGCGAGCAGTACTTC.

This clone was seen a handful of times. The chain links TRBV27 to TRBJ1-5, with TRBD1 matching 7 bases. Trimming at V came to 7 bases and at J to 1 base, leaving 1 base not matched to a gene. Germline assignment: CDR1 MNHEY and CDR2 SMNVEV (reference sequence). There are 13 residues in the CDR3. CDR3 nucleotide sequence: TGTGCCAGCAAACAGGGGAGCAATCAGCCCCAGCATTTT. Amino acid sequence: CASKQGSNQPQHF.

This clone was detected only once. The chain couples TRBV5-4 to TRBJ2-5, with 9 bases lining up with TRBD2. Per germline, CDR1 SGHNT and CDR2 YYREEE (reference sequence). The CDR3 is 15 amino acids. The trim removed 0 bases at V and 5 bases at J, leaving 5 bases unmatched. CDR3 protein: CASSLVASGAETQYF. For the CDR3, the DNA is TGTGCCAGCAGCTTGGTTGCTAGCGGGGCCGAGACCCAGTACTTC.

The chain is built from TRBV4-3 and TRBJ1-3; D is possibly TRBD1 (5 bases). Trimming left V 0 bases short and J 5 bases short, with 11 bases between. The germline CDR1 and CDR2 sequences are LGHNA and YSLEER. The CDR3 spans 15 residues. This CDR3 reads CASSQDGSGRNTIYF. The CDR3 nucleotides read TGCGCCAGCAGCCAAGATGGCTCAGGGCGAAACACCATATATTTT.

The V and J genes are TRBV6-5 and TRBJ2-1; 8 bases align to TRBD1. Germline loops: CDR1 MNHEY, CDR2 SVGAGI. This CDR3 region has 14 residues. With 7 bases clipped from V and 5 bases from J, the junction kept 7 bases outside the gene matches. The CDR3 DNA reads TGTGCCAGCATGAGGGGGACAGGAAACAATGAGCAGTTCTTC. Translation: CASMRGTGNNEQFF.